The entry below describes one T cell receptor (beta chain). What it binds is not known. TCRdb's table, derived via immunoSEQ multiplex PCR, lists solely in-frame clones and lacks some. The repertoire holds around 130,000 clones, with 80% to 95% as singletons. This record comes from a study of T cell responses to AZD1222 COVID-19 vaccine. General observations from the study: Two doses of AZD1222 preceded a rise in Spike-specific TCR breadth and depth.

V lost 5 bases and J 4 bases, leaving 9 bases between the germline ends. CDR3 length: 13 residues. Germline V CDR1 and CDR2: SGHTA, FQGNSA. The clonotype comes from an adult who received the AZD1222 COVID-19 vaccine. Sample: peripheral blood, taken 28 days after the second AZD1222 dose. V is TRBV7-2 and J is TRBJ1-3; the D gene is possibly TRBD1 (5 bases). CDR3 sequence (DNA): TGTGCCAGCAGCACACGACAGGGAAACACCATATATTTT. Its translation: CASSTRQGNTIYF.